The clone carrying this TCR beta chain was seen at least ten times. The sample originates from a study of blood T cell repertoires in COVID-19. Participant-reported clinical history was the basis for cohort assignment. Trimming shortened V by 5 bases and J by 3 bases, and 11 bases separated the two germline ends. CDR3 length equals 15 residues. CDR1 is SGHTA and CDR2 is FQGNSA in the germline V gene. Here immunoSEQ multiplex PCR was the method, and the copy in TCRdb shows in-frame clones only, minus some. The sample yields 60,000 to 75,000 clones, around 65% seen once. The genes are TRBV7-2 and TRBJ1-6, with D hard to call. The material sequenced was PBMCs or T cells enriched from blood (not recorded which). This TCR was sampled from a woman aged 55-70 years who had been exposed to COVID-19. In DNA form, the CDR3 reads TGTGCCAGCAGCCCCCTCGGGGACTATAATTCACCCCTCCACTTT. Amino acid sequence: CASSPLGDYNSPLHF.